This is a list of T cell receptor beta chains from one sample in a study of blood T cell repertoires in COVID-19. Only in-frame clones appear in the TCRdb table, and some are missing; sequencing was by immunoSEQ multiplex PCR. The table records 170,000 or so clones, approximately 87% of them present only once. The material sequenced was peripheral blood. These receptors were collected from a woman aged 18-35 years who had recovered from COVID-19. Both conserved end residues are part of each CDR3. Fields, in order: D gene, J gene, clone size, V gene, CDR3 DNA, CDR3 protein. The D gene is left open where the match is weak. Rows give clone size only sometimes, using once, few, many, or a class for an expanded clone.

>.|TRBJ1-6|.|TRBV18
TGTGCCAGCTCACCGGGGGGAGGGAAGGCTAATTCACCCCTCCACTTT
CASSPGGGKANSPLHF
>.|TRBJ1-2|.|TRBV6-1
TGTGCCAGCAGTGAACGGTCGGACACTATCTATGGCTACACCTTC
CASSERSDTIYGYTF
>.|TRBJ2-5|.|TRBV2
TGTGCCAGCAGTGGTCTGGCGGGGTGGGAGACCCAGTACTTC
CASSGLAGWETQYF
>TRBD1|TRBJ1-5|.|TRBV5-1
TGCGCCAGCAGCTTGGGAGACAGGGATCATCAGCCCCAGCATTTT
CASSLGDRDHQPQHF
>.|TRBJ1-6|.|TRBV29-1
TGCAGCGTTGAAATTGGGGGCGGGCTGGCTCTCTTT
CSVEIGGGLALF
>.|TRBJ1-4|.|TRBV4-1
TGCGCCAGCAGCCTGGGAGCGGGGGGCGTAGATGAAAAACTGTTTTTT
CASSLGAGGVDEKLFF
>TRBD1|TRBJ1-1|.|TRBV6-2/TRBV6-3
TGTGCCAGCAGTTATCGACAGGGGGAAGCTTTCTTT
CASSYRQGEAFF
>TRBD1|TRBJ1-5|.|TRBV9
TGTGCCAGCAGCGTCGGGACAGTCAATCAGCCCCAGCATTTT
CASSVGTVNQPQHF
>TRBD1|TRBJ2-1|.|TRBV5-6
TGTGCCAGCAGCTGGTGGGGACAGGATCTCTTC
CASSWWGQDLF
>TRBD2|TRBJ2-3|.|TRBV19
TGTGCCAGTCGGACTAGCGGGAGTATCGATACGCAGTATTTT
CASRTSGSIDTQYF
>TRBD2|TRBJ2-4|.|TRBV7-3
TGTGCCAGCAGCTTAAGTCTAGCGGATAACATTCAGTACTTC
CASSLSLADNIQYF
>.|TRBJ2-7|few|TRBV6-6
TGTGCCAGCAGTCTCCTGGAGAGGGACGAGCAGTACTTC
CASSLLERDEQYF
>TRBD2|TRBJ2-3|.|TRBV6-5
TGTGCCAGCAACCCGGGGGGGAGCACAGATACGCAGTATTTT
CASNPGGSTDTQYF
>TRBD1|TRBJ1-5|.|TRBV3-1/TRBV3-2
TGTGCCAGCAGCCAAGGACAGGGTGTGAGTCAGCCCCAGCATTTT
CASSQGQGVSQPQHF
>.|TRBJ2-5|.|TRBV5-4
TGTGCCAGCAGCTTGGGCGTTGGGACCCAGTACTTC
CASSLGVGTQYF
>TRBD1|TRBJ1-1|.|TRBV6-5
TGTGCCAGCAGTTACCCTCCGGGACAGGGGGGAACTGAAGCTTTCTTT
CASSYPPGQGGTEAFF
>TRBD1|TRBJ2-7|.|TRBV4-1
TGCGCCAGCAGCCATCCCATGGGGGGGACAGGGGGATCCTACGAGCAGTACTTC
CASSHPMGGTGGSYEQYF
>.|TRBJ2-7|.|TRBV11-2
TGTGCCAGCAGCTTAGGGGCAGGGCCCTACGAGCAGTACTTC
CASSLGAGPYEQYF
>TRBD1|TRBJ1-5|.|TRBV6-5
TGTGCCAGCACTTACAGGGGAAGGCGTAGCAATCAGCCCCAGCATTTT
CASTYRGRRSNQPQHF
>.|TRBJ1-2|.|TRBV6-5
TGTGCCAGCAGTTACAAGGGAGGGGTTGGCGGCTACACCTTC
CASSYKGGVGGYTF
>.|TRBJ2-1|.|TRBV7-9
TGTGCCGATACGGTGGGCCCCAATGAGCAGTTCTTC
CADTVGPNEQFF
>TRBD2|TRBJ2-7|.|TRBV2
TGTGCCAGCAGAAATAGCGGGGGGGACGAGCAGTACTTC
CASRNSGGDEQYF
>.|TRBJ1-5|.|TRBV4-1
TGCGCCAGCAGCCAAGAGGAGCAGTCTATATGGCCCCAGCATTTT
CASSQEEQSIWPQHF
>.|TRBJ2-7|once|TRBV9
TGTGCCAGCAGTCCTAGACCGGGCCAGGGGTACTACGAGCAGTACTTC
CASSPRPGQGYYEQYF
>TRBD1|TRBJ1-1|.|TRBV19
TGTGCCAGTAGTTCAACAGACAGGGATAAAGCTTTCTTT
CASSSTDRDKAFF
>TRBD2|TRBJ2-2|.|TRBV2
TGTGCCAGCAGTGAGTACCCCCCTAGCGGGGGGGCCGGGGAGCTGTTTTTT
CASSEYPPSGGAGELFF
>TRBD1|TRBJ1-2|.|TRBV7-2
TGTGCCAGCAGCTTAAGCCTCGGACAGGGGGCTGGCGGCTACACCTTC
CASSLSLGQGAGGYTF
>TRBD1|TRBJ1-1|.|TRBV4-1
TGCGCCAGCAGCCAACCTGGGACAGGGGTGTACACTGAAGCTTTCTTT
CASSQPGTGVYTEAFF
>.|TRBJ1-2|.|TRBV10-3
TGTGCCATCAGTGATGAGGGTAGCTATGGCTACACCTTC
CAISDEGSYGYTF
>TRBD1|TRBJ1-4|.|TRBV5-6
TGTGCCAGCGGACGCAGGGGGCTGGATGAAAAACTGTTTTTT
CASGRRGLDEKLFF
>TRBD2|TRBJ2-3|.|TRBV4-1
TGCGCCAGCAGCCAAGATTACGCGGGAGGATACTTTCAGTATTTT
CASSQDYAGGYFQYF
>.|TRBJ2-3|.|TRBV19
TGTGCCAGTAGTATTCTAGGGGCCACAGATACGCAGTATTTT
CASSILGATDTQYF
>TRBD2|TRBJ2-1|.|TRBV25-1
TGTGCCAGCAGTGCCCTAGCGGGGGCCGCGGGAAATGAGCAGTTCTTC
CASSALAGAAGNEQFF
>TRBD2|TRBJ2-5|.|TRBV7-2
TGTGCCAGCAGCCGGACTAGAAAGGCGGAGACCCAGTACTTC
CASSRTRKAETQYF
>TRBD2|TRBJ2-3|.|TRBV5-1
TGCGCCAGCAGCTATTGGGGGCGGGAGGGCCTCACAGATACGCAGTATTTT
CASSYWGREGLTDTQYF
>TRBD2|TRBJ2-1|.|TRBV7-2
TGTGCCAGCAGCTTAGTCCTAGCGGGGGGGCCGGGTGAGCAGTTCTTC
CASSLVLAGGPGEQFF
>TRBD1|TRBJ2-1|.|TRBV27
TGTGCCAGCCCTCCGGGACAGAACAATGAGCAGTTCTTC
CASPPGQNNEQFF